The sequence of this T cell receptor beta chain was determined in a study of T cell changes during pregnancy in multiple sclerosis. J gave up 7 bases and V 7 bases, and 6 bases lay outside the gene matches. The germline gives CDR1 MNHEY, CDR2 SVGAGI. The CDR3 has 14 residues. Data came from immunoSEQ multiplex PCR; TCRdb stores just in-frame clones and leaves some out. This sample yields about 44,000 clones, of which about nine tenths are seen a single time; 0.45% to 0.6% belongs to the top ten. The sequence derives from a female donor with multiple sclerosis, enrolled in a pregnancy study. Sequenced here: CD4+ T cells from peripheral blood mononuclear cells, sampled in the third trimester of pregnancy. The J gene is TRBJ2-1, the V gene TRBV6-5; 11 bases are a match to TRBD1. The CDR3 here is CASKTDRGLNEQFF. In DNA form, the CDR3 reads TGTGCCAGCAAAACGGACAGGGGGCTAAATGAGCAGTTCTTC.